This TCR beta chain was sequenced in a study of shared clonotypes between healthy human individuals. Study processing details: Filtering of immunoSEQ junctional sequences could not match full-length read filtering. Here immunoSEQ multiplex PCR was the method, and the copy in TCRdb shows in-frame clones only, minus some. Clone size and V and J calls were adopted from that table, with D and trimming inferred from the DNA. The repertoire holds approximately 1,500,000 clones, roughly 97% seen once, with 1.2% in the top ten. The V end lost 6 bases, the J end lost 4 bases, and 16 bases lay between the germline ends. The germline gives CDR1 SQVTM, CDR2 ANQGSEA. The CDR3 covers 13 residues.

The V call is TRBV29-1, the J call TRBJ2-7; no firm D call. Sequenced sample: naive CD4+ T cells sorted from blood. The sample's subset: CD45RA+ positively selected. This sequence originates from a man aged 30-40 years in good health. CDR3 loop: CSVSPRFRYEQYF. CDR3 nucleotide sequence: TGCAGCGTCTCACCGAGGTTTAGGTACGAGCAGTACTTC.